Given below is one TCR beta chain in context. The antigen is not known. Libraries were prepared by immunoSEQ multiplex PCR; TCRdb keeps only in-frame clonotypes and omits some of them. The data hold more than 150,000 clones, with almost 90% observed a single time. The data were taken from a study of T cell responses to AZD1222 COVID-19 vaccine. The study's findings and limits: Regions left unmutated in variants are reportedly the target of nearly half of spike-specific TCRs. Among AZD1222 vaccinees, only six or seven were seropositive at baseline. It should be noted that donors were predominantly white British and more often female, and clonal diversity was possibly underestimated.

Germline V gene lookup returns CDR1 SGHNT and CDR2 YYREEE (reference sequence). Trimming took 1 base from V and 5 from J, leaving 9 bases between them. The CDR3 is 13 residues long. The V call is TRBV5-4, the J call TRBJ2-5; D is ambiguous. The sequenced sample was peripheral blood, obtained on day 0 of AZD1222 vaccination. The clonotype was recovered from an adult in good health. The CDR3 bases are TGTGCCAGCAGCTTGAATCGCTGGGAGACCCAGTACTTC. Its protein product is CASSLNRWETQYF.